This TCR beta chain was found in a study of blood T cell repertoires in COVID-19. Overall study: In each case, the material was cDNA or gDNA derived from T cells, B-cell-depleted T cells, or PBMCs.

Cohort allocation depended upon clinical history that participants reported. The study counted Cohort 3 donors as recovered given two negative PCRs, clearance, or symptom resolution. Original processing notes: Counts of nucleated cells, estimated from reference gene primer amplification, were obtained. TCRdb keeps only in-frame clones here, not all; method: immunoSEQ multiplex PCR. That table supplies the V and J calls and clone size; D and trimming were determined from the DNA. This sample yields fewer than 400,000 clones, of which around 90% are seen a single time; less than 20% belongs to the top ten. J gave up 3 bases and V 0 bases, and 1 base lay outside the gene matches. Germline-derived CDR1 and CDR2 are SGHRS and YFSETQ. The CDR3 runs to 15 residues.

J is TRBJ2-1 and V is TRBV5-1; 9 nucleotides agree with TRBD2. Sequenced sample: PBMCs or T cells enriched from blood (not recorded which). The receptor was derived from a woman aged 25 to 39 who had recovered from COVID-19. CDR3 DNA sequence: TGCGCCAGCAGCTTGGCTAGCGGGGACTACAATGAGCAGTTCTTC. Translated: CASSLASGDYNEQFF.